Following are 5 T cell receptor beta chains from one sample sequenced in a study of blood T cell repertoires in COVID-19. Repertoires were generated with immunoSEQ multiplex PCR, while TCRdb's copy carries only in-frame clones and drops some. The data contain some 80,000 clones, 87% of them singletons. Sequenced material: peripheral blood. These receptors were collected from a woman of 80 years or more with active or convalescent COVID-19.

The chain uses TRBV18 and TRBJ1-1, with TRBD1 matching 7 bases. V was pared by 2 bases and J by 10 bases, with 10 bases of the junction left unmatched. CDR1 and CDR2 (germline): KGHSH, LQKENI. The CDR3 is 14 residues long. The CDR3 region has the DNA TGTGCCAGCTCACCAGGCCAGGGGGGAGATAGAGCTTTCTTT. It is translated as CASSPGQGGDRAFF.

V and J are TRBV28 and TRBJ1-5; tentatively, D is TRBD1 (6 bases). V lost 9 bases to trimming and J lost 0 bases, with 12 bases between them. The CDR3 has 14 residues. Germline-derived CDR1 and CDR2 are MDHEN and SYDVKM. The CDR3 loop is CASNRAHSNQPQHF. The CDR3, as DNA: TGTGCCAGTAACAGGGCCCATAGCAATCAGCCCCAGCATTTT.

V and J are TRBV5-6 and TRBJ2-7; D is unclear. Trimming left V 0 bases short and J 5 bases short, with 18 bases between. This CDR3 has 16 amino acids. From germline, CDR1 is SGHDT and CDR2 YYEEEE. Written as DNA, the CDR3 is TGTGCCAGCAGCTTGGCCCTAAGAGGTACGGATAACGAGCAGTACTTC. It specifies CASSLALRGTDNEQYF.

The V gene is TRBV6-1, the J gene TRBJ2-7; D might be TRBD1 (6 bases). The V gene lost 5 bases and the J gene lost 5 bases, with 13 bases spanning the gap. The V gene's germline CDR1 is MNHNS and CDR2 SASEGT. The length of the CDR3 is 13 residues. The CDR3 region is CASSTQGYDEQYF. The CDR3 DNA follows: TGTGCCAGCAGTACACAGGGTTACGACGAGCAGTACTTC.

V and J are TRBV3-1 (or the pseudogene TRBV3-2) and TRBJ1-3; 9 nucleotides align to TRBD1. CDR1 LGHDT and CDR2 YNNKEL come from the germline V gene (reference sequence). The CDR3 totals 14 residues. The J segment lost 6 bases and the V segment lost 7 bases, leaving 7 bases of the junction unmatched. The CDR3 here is CASTYRQGENTIYF. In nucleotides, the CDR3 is TGTGCCAGCACGTATAGACAGGGGGAAAACACCATATATTTT.